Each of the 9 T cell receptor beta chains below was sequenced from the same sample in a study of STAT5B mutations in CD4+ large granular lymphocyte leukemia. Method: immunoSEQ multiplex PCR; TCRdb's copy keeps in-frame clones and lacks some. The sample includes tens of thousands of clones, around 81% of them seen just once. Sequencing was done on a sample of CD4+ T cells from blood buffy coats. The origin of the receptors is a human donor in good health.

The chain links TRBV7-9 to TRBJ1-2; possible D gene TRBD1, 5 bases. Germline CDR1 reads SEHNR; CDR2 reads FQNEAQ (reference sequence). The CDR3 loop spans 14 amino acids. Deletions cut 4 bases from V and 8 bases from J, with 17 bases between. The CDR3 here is CASSSSGARLGYTF. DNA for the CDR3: TGTGCCAGCAGCTCTTCTGGGGCCAGACTAGGCTACACCTTC.

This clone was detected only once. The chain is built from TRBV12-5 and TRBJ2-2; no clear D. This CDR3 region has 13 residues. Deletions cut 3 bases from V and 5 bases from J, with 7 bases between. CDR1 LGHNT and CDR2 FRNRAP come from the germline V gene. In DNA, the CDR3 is TGTGCTAGTGGTTTAGGTGTAACCGGGGAGCTGTTTTTT. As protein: CASGLGVTGELFF.

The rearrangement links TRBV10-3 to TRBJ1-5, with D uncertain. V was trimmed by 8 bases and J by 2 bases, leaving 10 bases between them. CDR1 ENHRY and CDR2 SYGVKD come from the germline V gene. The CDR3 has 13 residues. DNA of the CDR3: TGTGCCATCTCCGCAGGTGGCAATCAGCCCCAGCATTTT. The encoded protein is CAISAGGNQPQHF.

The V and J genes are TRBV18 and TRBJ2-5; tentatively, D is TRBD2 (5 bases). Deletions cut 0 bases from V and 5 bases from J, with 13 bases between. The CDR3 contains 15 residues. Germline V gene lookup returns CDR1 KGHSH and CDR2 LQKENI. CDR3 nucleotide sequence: TGTGCCAGCTCACCACCGGACGGCCGCGGGGAGACCCAGTACTTC. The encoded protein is CASSPPDGRGETQYF.

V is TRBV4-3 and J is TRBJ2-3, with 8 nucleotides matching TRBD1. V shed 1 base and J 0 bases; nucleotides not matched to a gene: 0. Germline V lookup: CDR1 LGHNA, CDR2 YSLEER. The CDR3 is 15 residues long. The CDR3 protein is CASSQGTGSTDTQYF. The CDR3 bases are TGCGCCAGCAGCCAAGGGACAGGGAGCACAGATACGCAGTATTTT.

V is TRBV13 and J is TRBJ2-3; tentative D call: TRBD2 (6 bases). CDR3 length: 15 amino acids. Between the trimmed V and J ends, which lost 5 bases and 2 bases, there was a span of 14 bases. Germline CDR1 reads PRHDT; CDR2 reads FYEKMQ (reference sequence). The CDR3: CASSPVRTTTDTQYF. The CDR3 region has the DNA TGTGCCAGCAGCCCCGTCCGGACTACCACAGATACGCAGTATTTT. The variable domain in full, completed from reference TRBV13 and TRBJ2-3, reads AAGVIQSPRHLIKEKRETATLKCYPIPRHDTVYWYQQGPGQDPQFLISFYEKMQSDKGSIPDRFSAQQFSDYHSELNMSSLELGDSALYFCASSPVRTTTDTQYFGPGTRLTVL.

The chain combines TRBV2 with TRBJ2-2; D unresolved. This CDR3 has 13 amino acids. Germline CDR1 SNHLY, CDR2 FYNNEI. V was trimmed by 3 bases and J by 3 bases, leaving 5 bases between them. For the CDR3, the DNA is TGTGCCAGCAGTGACATGTACACCGGGGAGCTGTTTTTT. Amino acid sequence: CASSDMYTGELFF.

CDR3 amino acids: CASSISGGRTSGYTF. The CDR3, as DNA: TGCGCCAGCAGCATCTCAGGGGGGCGGACCAGCGGCTACACCTTC. This chain connects TRBV5-1 to TRBJ1-2; TRBD1 aligns across 7 bases. The CDR3 contains 15 residues. Germline V gene lookup returns CDR1 SGHRS and CDR2 YFSETQ. The J segment lost 8 bases and the V segment lost 4 bases, leaving 14 bases of the junction unmatched. The full variable domain, its missing parts supplied by reference TRBV5-1 and TRBJ1-2, is KAGVTQTPRYLIKTRGQQVTLSCSPISGHRSVSWYQQTPGQGLQFLFEYFSETQRNKGNFPGRFSGRQFSNSRSEMNVSTLELGDSALYLCASSISGGRTSGYTFGSGTRLTVV.

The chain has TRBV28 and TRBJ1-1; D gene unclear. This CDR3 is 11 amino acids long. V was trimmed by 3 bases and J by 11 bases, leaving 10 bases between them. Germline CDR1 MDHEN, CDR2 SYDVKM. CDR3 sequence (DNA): TGTGCCAGCAGTTTCCAGGAGTTGGCTTTCTTT. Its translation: CASSFQELAFF.